This note documents a single T cell receptor beta chain sequence. The sample belongs to a study of cytomegalovirus exposure and HLA in healthy donors. The PCR ran on 60 Vbeta and 13 Jbeta primers. The protocol was immunoSEQ multiplex PCR, while the TCRdb copy is restricted to in-frame clones and leaves out a portion. The table includes about 110,000 clones, about 76% detected once. Sequenced: PBMCs. This TCR was sampled from a woman aged 45-60 years in good health and CMV-seropositive.

Written as DNA, the CDR3 is TGTGCCAGCCCACTAGCGGGGCGCTCTGGGGCCAACGTCCTGACTTTC. This translates into CASPLAGRSGANVLTF. The J gene is TRBJ2-6, the V gene TRBV18, with 10 bases identical to TRBD2. The CDR3 has 16 residues. The germline V gene has CDR1 KGHSH and CDR2 LQKENI. Trimming cost V 8 bases and J 0 bases; bases outside gene matches: 4.